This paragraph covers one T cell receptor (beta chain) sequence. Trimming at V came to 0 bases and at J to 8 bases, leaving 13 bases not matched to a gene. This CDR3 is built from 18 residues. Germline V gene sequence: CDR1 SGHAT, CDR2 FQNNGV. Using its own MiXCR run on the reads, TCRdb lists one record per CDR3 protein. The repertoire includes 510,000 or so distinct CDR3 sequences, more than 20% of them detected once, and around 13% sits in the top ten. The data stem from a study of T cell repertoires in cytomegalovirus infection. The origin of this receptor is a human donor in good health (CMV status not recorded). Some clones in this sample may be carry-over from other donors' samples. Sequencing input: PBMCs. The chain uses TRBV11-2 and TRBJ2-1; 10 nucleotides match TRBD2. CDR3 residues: CASSLDVLAGVTGDEQFF. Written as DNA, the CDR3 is TGTGCCAGCAGCTTAGATGTCCTAGCGGGAGTCACAGGGGATGAGCAGTTCTTC.